This T cell receptor beta chain was documented in a study of shared clonotypes between healthy human individuals (dated by TCRdb to the early 2020s). Background for the entire study: A few men and a couple of women, aged 18 to 49 years, made up the cohort. For each donor, CD4 naive and CD4 memory were each run on three plates, CD8 naive on two plates, and CD8 memory on one plate. Leukapheresis yielded between about 0.94 and 8.9 billion PBMCs per donor. To increase sequencing depth and limit assay-specific biases, different laboratories used diverse techniques to prepare libraries and sequence TCR repertoires. The study deeply sequenced blood TCR repertoires of about 5 healthy adults to estimate repertoire size and the extent of clonotype sharing between individuals. On the study overall, not on this receptor specifically: Only blood was sampled, and tissue TCR repertoires likely differ from those in blood. Compared with non-shared clonotypes, the clonotypes found in all four sorted-subset donors had higher generation probabilities. Based on pairwise subsampling, the degree of clonotype sharing among donors was expected to be affected by sequencing depth. Approximately 5% of naive CD4, around 3.6% of naive CD8, approximately 2.2% of memory CD4, and about 0.4% of memory CD8 clonotypes were shared across several donors. Rarefaction of sorted-subset datasets indicated incomplete sequencing despite the large sequencing depth. Because the study included a small number of donors, the genetic and exposure-history diversity represented was limited. Naive subsets generally had larger estimated clonotype richness than memory subsets.

Using the deep immunoSEQ assay, TCR CDR3 regions were amplified from genomic DNA by multiplex PCR. Genomic DNA extracted from each cell subset was distributed evenly over all wells of several immunoSEQ 96-well plates, and each plate served as one replicate. For sorted subsets, around 200 ng genomic DNA, equal to 30,000 to 35,000 T cell genomes, was loaded into each replicate PCR. Purified libraries were quantified with a Qubit 3.0 fluorometer, sized on a Bioanalyzer 2100, and re-quantified with the KAPA Library Quantification kit. Each immunoSEQ 96-well plate was sequenced on its own single-read 150-cycle Illumina NextSeq 550 flow cell. The published analysis was carried out like this. Because only junctional sequences without quality scores were contained in the immunoSEQ output, filtering matching that applied to full-length reads could not be performed. To assign V/J genes and CDR3, sequences were annotated using PyIR, a Python wrapper for IgBLAST v1.9, with IMGT germline references. Any read was removed if the V/J assignment was weak (E-value above 1e-6), the CDR3 was missing, or the read contained stop codons, out-of-frame junctions, or ambiguous translated residues. V3J clonotypes were defined as sequences sharing the same inferred V gene, J gene, and CDR3 amino acid sequence. The percentage overlap between two repertoires was calculated by dividing the number of shared unique clonotypes by the size of the smaller repertoire. Richness of each repertoire was evaluated using RTK rarefaction, the Chao1 estimator, and Recon v2.1 estimates of unobserved clonotypes. OLGA was used to compute generation probabilities for all TCRbeta clonotypes that the gDNA method yielded from a handful of donors. TCRdb's version of the immuneACCESS table is confined to in-frame rearrangements and falls short of the full clone set. An unresolved V gene accounts for under half of the shortfall where checked; the remainder is of unknown origin. V and J calls and clone size follow that table, whereas D and trimming were derived from the DNA. Recorded for this sample are 900,000 to 1,200,000 clones; more than 75% of them occurred a single time. 0.55% to 0.7% of the sample belongs to the ten largest clones.

The donors were healthy, HIV-negative adults with no recently reported acute infections or vaccinations. All donors were Caucasian adults living in Nashville, Tennessee, USA. CD4+ T cells were enriched through magnetic negative selection, after which naive cells were positively selected on CD45RA and the remaining negative fraction served as the memory subset. Blood was collected by leukapheresis, and PBMCs were isolated by Ficoll-Histopaque density gradient centrifugation and then cryopreserved in liquid nitrogen vapor phase. Analytical flow cytometry was used to check the purity and quantity of every magnetically sorted T cell population. Genomic DNA was isolated from each sorted fraction and quantified by UV absorbance on a Nanodrop 2000c. In the germline V gene, CDR1 corresponds to MDHEN and CDR2 to SYDVKM. The CDR3 holds 17 amino acids from the cysteine to the phenylalanine. The only DNA kept is the CDR3, 51 bases in frame from the first base. Germline trimming: 2 bases from V, 5 bases from J; junction bases outside gene matches: 13.

This clone occurred once. This receptor's antigen is unknown. No qualities accompany the bases; no much larger clone lies one base away. Sequencing was done on a sample of memory CD4+ T cells from PBMCs. This specimen's cell subset or site label, interpreted: CD45RA-negative fraction. The sequence joins TRBV28 to TRBJ2-7, and 9 junction bases match TRBD1. This TCR was sampled from a man aged 18 to 30 in good health. Some clones in this sample may be carry-over from other donors' samples. Here is the DNA: TGTGCCAGCAGTTTACCACTTCTCGGACAGGGGTCAAACGAGCAGTACTTC. It encodes CASSLPLLGQGSNEQYF.